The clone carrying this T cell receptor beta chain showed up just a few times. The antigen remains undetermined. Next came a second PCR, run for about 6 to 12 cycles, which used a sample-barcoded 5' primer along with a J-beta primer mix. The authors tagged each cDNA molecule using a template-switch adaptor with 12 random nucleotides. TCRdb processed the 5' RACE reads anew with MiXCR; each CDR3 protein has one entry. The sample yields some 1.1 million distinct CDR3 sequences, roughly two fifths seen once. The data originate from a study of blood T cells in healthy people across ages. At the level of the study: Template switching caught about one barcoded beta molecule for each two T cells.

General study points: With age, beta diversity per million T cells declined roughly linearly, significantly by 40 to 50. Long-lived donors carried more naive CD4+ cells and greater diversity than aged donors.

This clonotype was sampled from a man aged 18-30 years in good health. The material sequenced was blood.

The CDR3 loop is CATSRDQSGKLFF. The CDR3 nucleotides read TGTGCCACCAGCAGAGATCAGTCAGGGAAACTGTTTTTT. The chain links TRBV15 to TRBJ1-4; the D gene is possibly TRBD1 (5 bases). V was shortened by 0 bases and J by 11 bases, with 10 bases between the two germline ends. This CDR3 spans 13 amino acids. The germline V gene has CDR1 LNHNV and CDR2 YYDKDF (reference sequence). The entire variable domain, with the rest obtained from reference TRBV15 and TRBJ1-4, is as follows: DAMVIQNPRYQVTQFGKPVTLSCSQTLNHNVMYWYQQKSSQAPKLLFHYYDKDFNNEADTPDNFQSRRPNTSFCFLDIRSPGLGDTAMYLCATSRDQSGKLFFGSGTQLSVL.